Only a few counts were recorded for the clone carrying this TCR beta chain. This specimen comes from a study of response to subunit inactivated influenza vaccine. TCRdb independently ran MiXCR on the RT-PCR reads; one entry per CDR3 protein. The repertoire holds about 540,000 distinct CDR3 sequences, with roughly 25% as singletons. This sample was also put to use in a study of T cells expressing NK-cell markers. That work states: 5'RACE template switching with UMIs generated TCR beta cDNA. Serological testing identified seven of the eight sequenced donors as HCMV-seropositive and one as seronegative.

The source of this sequence is a man aged 45-60 years who received an inactivated influenza vaccine. The specimen was CD4+ T cells sorted from PBMCs, collected about 11 days after vaccination.

In DNA form, the CDR3 reads TGCAGTGCTATCGAACTTGGTGACGAGCAGTACTTC. The encoded protein is CSAIELGDEQYF. The gene calls are TRBV20-1 and TRBJ2-7, with unresolved D. V lost 4 bases to trimming and J lost 5 bases, with 12 bases between them. This CDR3 is 12 amino acids long. Germline values: CDR1 DFQATT, CDR2 SNEGSKA (reference sequence).